This TCR beta chain was documented in a study of CD8 T cells in Susac syndrome. Isolation of CD8+ and CD4+ T cells was performed negatively, whereas enrichment of TEMRA cells was done by FACS. Random-hexamer reverse transcription was applied to 0.5 to 1 ug RNA. The method of amplification for TCR beta CDR3 was immunoSEQ multiplex PCR, covering 54 Vbeta and 13 Jbeta. TCRdb itself ran the immunoSEQ multiplex PCR reads through MiXCR, one entry per CDR3 protein. The sample lists a few hundred thousand distinct CDR3 sequences; almost 85% were seen once. The sequence was collected from a human donor with multiple sclerosis. The sequenced material came from CD8+ T cells from PBMCs.

The CDR3 reads CAFPKPTSGSNKVFNEQFF. The CDR3 DNA reads as TGTGCCTTCCCCAAGCCGACTAGCGGGAGTAATAAGGTTTTCAATGAGCAGTTCTTC. V gene TRBV30 combines with J gene TRBJ2-1; TRBD2 matches at 12 bases. The ends lost 7 bases at V and 6 bases at J; junction bases unmatched: 22. This CDR3 has 19 amino acids. CDR1 and CDR2 (germline): GTSNPN, SVGIG (reference sequence).